The clone carrying this TCR beta chain was counted a single time. Its target is not known. This record comes from a study of T cells in Graves' hyperthyroidism and ophthalmopathy. Study-wide findings and caveats: Blood samples included most of the expanded thyroid clonotypes exceeding 0.001. The model anticipated ophthalmopathy a median approximately 6.6 months pre-onset.

This CDR3 region has 14 residues. Trimming left V 4 bases short and J 2 bases short, with 10 bases between. Germline V CDR1 and CDR2: SGHDN, FVKESK. Using RNA transcripts as the source, TCR beta CDR3 regions were amplified. The HTBI primer set served for first-round RT-PCR of the TCR CDR3. TCRdb re-derived calls from the multiplex PCR reads in MiXCR, one entry per CDR3 protein. This sample has about 400,000 distinct CDR3 sequences; around 15% occur once, and the top ten carry 25% to 30%. The source material was blood. The rearrangement joins TRBV14 to TRBJ2-3, with D uncertain. This TCR derives from a man aged 45-60 years with Graves' ophthalmopathy. CDR3 in DNA: TGTGCCAGCAGCCCCGTATCGTCCACAGATACGCAGTATTTT. This translates into CASSPVSSTDTQYF.